This note documents a single TCR beta chain sequence. The table lists this clone with a few counts. The specificity of this receptor is unknown. No much larger clone exists at a distance of one base, and base qualities are not known. The library was produced with the immunoSEQ multiplex PCR assay. TCRdb re-hosts the immuneACCESS table, in-frame sequences only. Its copies lack some clones; in the studies checked, an unresolved V gene accounts for under half of them, and the cause for the rest is not known. The sample table lists about 50,000 clones, roughly 30% of them with a count of one. The ten largest account for around 2.9% of the sample. This entry is derived from a study of tumour-infiltrating T cells in Burkitt lymphoma (dated by TCRdb to about 2020). Describing the broader study: All epidemiological subtypes of Burkitt lymphoma were represented among the 80 to 90 patients who made up the cohort. TCR repertoire data were correlated with clinical outcome; productive clonality predicted overall and progression-free survival, independent of established prognosticators including age at diagnosis.

Overall study results and their limits: Several public clonotypes shared across numerous Burkitt lymphoma patients were found, suggesting shared tumour neoantigen selection absent from diffuse large B-cell lymphoma.

The sequence derives from a human donor with Burkitt lymphoma. Sequencing was performed on tumor tissue.

At the DNA level, the sequence is TGTGCCAGCTCACCCGACCTGAATCAGCCCCAGCATTTT. Translated, it gives CASSPDLNQPQHF. The sequence is built from TRBV18 and TRBJ1-5, with the D gene uncertain. Per the germline V gene, KGHSH is the CDR1 and LQKENI is the CDR2. The junction shows trimming of 3 bases on V and 4 bases on J, plus 7 bases between the germline ends. The CDR3 starts with the cysteine, ends with the phenylalanine, and has 13 residues. Here the CDR3 DNA is all that survives: 39 bases in frame from base 1.